This T cell receptor (beta chain) was identified during a study of spatial heterogeneity in lung cancer. Study background: Among detected sequences, beta-chain ones consistently exceeded alpha-chain ones in number.

V was pared by 3 bases and J by 2 bases, with 10 bases between. Germline values: CDR1 SGHTA, CDR2 FQGNSA. The CDR3 loop spans 14 amino acids. Time point specified: blood at routine non-recurrence follow-up after resection. This clonotype was detected only a few times. Each CDR3 protein is one row after TCRdb ran MiXCR on the 5' RACE reads. The data hold roughly 110,000 distinct CDR3 sequences, with under 14% observed a single time. The source of this sequence is a female donor with early-stage non-small cell lung cancer. The chain has TRBV7-2 and TRBJ2-5, with a possible D match to TRBD2 (6 bases). The sample consisted of PBMCs, taken at follow-up. CDR3 in DNA: TGTGCCAGCAGCTTCGGAGGGGATCAAGAGACCCAGTACTTC. Translation: CASSFGGDQETQYF.